This T cell receptor beta chain was obtained from a study of a mutant IDH1 vaccine in newly diagnosed glioma. At the level of the study: Vaccines were first given 4-6 weeks after radiotherapy alone, or with temozolomide cycles. Earlier care involved radiotherapy, temozolomide, or both, and the majority received both.

TCRdb's copy holds only in-frame clones and misses some; the assay was immunoSEQ multiplex PCR. The sample has 45,000 to 55,000 clones, around 84% seen once. Comments on this clone: Its antigen remains unidentified.

Study outcomes and limitations: Seemingly, top peripheral T cell clonotype changes bore no relation to pseudoprogression.

The CDR3 runs 13 residues. Trimming shortened V by 2 bases and J by 9 bases, and 14 bases separated the two germline ends. Germline-derived CDR1 and CDR2 are GTSNPN and SVGIG (reference sequence). The time point was: week 47, end of study. Vaccination comprised doses that each held 300 ug of mutant IDH1 20-mer peptide, plus topical imiquimod. The clonotype was recovered from a woman in her twenties or thirties with glioma. Some clones in this sample may be carry-over from other donors' samples. V is TRBV30 and J is TRBJ2-1; TRBD2 might be the D (7 bases). Sequencing was performed on PBMCs, taken from a glioma patient whose treatment included an IDH1 peptide vaccine. CDR3 sequence (DNA): TGTGCCTGGAGTTTGGGAGGGGGTTTTGAGCAGTTCTTC. Residues: CAWSLGGGFEQFF.